The clone carrying this T cell receptor (beta chain) was recorded a few times. Original analysis: Cell counts per sample came from amplifying reference gene primers. Profiled with immunoSEQ multiplex PCR; TCRdb holds only in-frame clones, not every one. V and J calls plus clone size are reproduced from that table; the DNA served to infer D and trimming. Counted here are about 150,000 clones, 75% to 85% occurring once; the ten biggest clones make up 12%. CDR1 and CDR2 from the germline V gene are MNHEY and SVGAGI. The length of the CDR3 is 14 residues. V lost 8 bases and J lost 10, with 18 bases in between. This sample stems from a study of blood T cell repertoires in COVID-19.

The chain employs TRBV6-5 and TRBJ1-6; D is possibly TRBD1 (6 bases). The sequencing input was peripheral blood. This clonotype originated in a woman aged 55-69 years with COVID-19, enrolled during active disease. The CDR3 spells CASRSPGGQSPLHF. CDR3 bases: TGTGCCAGCCGTTCCCCTGGTGGACAGTCACCCCTCCACTTT.